This TCR beta chain was identified in a study of cytomegalovirus exposure and HLA in healthy donors. The CDR3 runs to 14 residues. Looked up from germline, CDR1 is SEHNR and CDR2 is FQNEAQ (reference sequence). The study, taken as a whole, reports: It was in a later analysis that TCR association rates were seen to vary by HLA locus, highest for DRB1 and lowest for HLA-C. Rare sequences made up most TCRs, while some public TCRs were found in many donors.

PCR employed 60 Vbeta and 13 Jbeta primers. Produced via immunoSEQ multiplex PCR; TCRdb's table is partial and in-frame only. This table has under 200,000 clones, roughly 75% appearing once. Points on this clone: Its matching antigen is unknown. One end of the junction varies from germline; a read error may be responsible.

The rearrangement uses TRBV7-9 and TRBJ2-5, with a possible D match to TRBD1 (6 bases). This receptor was taken from a male donor in good health and CMV-seronegative. Sequenced sample: PBMCs. CDR3 DNA sequence: TGTGCCAGCAGTCCTATTGGGGGCCAAGAGACTCAGTACTTC. It is translated as CASSPIGGQETQYF.